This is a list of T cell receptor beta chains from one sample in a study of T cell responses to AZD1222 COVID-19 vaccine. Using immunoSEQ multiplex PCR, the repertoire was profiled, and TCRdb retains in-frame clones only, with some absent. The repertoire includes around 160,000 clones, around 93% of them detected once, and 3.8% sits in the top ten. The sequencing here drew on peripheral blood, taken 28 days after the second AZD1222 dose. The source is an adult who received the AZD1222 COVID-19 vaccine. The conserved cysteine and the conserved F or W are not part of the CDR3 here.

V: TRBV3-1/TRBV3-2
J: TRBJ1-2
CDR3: ASSLQGWGYT

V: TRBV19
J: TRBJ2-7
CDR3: ASSIDQGSPYEQY

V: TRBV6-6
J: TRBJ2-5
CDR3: ASRPGQYQETQY

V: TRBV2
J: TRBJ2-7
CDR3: ASSVTGTLREQY

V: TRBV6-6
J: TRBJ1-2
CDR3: ASSVRGNYGYT

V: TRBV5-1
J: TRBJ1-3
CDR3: ASSLGPGGNTIY

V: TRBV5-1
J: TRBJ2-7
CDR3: ASGRENSYEQY

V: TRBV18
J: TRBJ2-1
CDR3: ASSTNNEQF

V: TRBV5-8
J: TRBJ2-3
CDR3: ASSLVVGPTFTDTQY

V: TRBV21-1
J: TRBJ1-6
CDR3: ARPRGEDGH

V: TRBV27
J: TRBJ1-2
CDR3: ASSYRGDYGYT

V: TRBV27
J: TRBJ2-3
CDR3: ASSFGLAGSTDTQY

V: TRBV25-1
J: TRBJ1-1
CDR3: ASSEPGGANTEAF

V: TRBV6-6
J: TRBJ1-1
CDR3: ASSPDRLNTEAF

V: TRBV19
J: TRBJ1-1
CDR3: ASSNGRNTEAF

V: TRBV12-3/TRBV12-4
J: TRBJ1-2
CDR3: ASSVNGYT

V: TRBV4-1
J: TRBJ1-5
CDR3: ASRAQGGNQPQH

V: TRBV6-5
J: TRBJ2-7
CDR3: ASSQLRGPYEQY

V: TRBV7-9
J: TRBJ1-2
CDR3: ASSLGGGRGDGYT

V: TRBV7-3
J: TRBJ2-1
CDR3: ASSPTRDSYNEQF

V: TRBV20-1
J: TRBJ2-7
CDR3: SASSGGSNEQY

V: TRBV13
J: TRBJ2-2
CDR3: ASSLFRGAGTGELF